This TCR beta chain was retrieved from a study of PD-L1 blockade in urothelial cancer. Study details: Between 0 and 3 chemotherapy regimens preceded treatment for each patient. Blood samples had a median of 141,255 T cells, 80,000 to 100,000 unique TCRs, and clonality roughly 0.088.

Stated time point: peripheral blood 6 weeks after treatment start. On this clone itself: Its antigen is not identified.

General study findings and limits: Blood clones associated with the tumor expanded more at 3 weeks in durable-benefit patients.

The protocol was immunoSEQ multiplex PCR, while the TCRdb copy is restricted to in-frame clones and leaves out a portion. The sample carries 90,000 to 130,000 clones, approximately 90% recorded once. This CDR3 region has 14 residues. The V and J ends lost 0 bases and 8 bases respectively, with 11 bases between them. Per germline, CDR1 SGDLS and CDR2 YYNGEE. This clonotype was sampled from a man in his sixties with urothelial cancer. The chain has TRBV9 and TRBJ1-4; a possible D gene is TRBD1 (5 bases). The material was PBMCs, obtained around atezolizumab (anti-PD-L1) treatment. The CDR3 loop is CASSVDPGREKLFF. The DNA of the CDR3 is TGTGCCAGCAGCGTAGATCCAGGGCGGGAAAAACTGTTTTTT.